Reported below is one TCR beta chain. Its antigen is not identified. The sample originates from a study of Ad26.COV2.S vaccination and SARS-CoV-2 variants. Looking at the study overall: Vaccine-arm donor from the placebo-controlled COV1001 Ad26.COV2.S trial.

V was clipped by 5 bases and J by 1 base; unmatched bases: 5. The germline V gene has CDR1 GTSNPN and CDR2 SVGIG (reference sequence). The CDR3 contains 14 residues. TCRdb's copy holds only in-frame clones and misses some; the assay was immunoSEQ multiplex PCR. This table holds roughly 700,000 clones, roughly 90% found once. Findings and limits, study-wide: Comparable non-spike TCR breadth was observed in vaccine and placebo recipients.

Treatment specified: about 20 received Ad26.COV2.S at low or high dose, single or two shots; roughly 5 received placebo; per-sample allocation not given. All samples were drawn on day 63, counting from the first vaccine or placebo injection. This chain links TRBV30 with TRBJ2-7; 10 positions agree with TRBD1. This receptor was taken from a person between 18 and 65 years old who received the Ad26.COV2.S COVID-19 vaccine or a placebo. The sequencing used peripheral blood, collected in a trial of Ad26.COV2.S vaccine versus placebo. CDR3 region: CAWGQGGHSYEQYF. As DNA, the CDR3 is TGTGCCTGGGGACAGGGGGGACATTCCTACGAGCAGTACTTC. The full variable domain, completed using reference TRBV30 and TRBJ2-7, is SQTIHQWPATLVQPVGSPLSLECTVEGTSNPNLYWYRQAAGRGLQLLFYSVGIGQISSEVPQNLSASRPQDRQFILSSKKLLLSDSGFYLCAWGQGGHSYEQYFGPGTRLTVT.